This TCR beta chain was identified in a study of human versus mouse CDR3 diversity and MHC coevolution (dated by TCRdb to about 2017). For the wider study: According to reports, the immunoSEQ assay detects one in 200,000 T cells and minimizes multiplex PCR amplification bias. Valid reads per sample ranged from about 0.6 x 10^7 to 1.6 x 10^7 across mouse and human samples. The human cohort was made up of three healthy volunteer blood donors, who at collection were aged 30 to 39, 40 to 50 and 60 to 70, one donor in each range. Repertoires of human naive CD4 T cells were used as a reference for TCR selection on multiple MHC II alleles and were compared against human-TCR-locus transgenic mice carrying single MHC II.

Broader findings and caveats from the paper: The lowest clonal inequality scores among all compared groups were observed in most of the three human donors. Repertoire diversity was not considered directly comparable between humans and mice because human T cells were selected on six MHC II alleles. On average, more CDR3 deletions and insertions were observed in humans than in mice, indicating greater exonuclease and TdT activity. iCHAO1 estimates gave humans the largest TCR beta repertoire, about 1.6 million clonotypes, attributed likely to selection by multiple MHC II molecules.

From the cysteine through the phenylalanine, the CDR3 covers 17 amino acids. Only the CDR3 region is kept as DNA, spanning 51 bases read in frame from base 1. A distance of 21 bases separates the germline ends of V and J, which lose 4 bases and 3 bases respectively. From the germline V gene, CDR1 is SGHRS and CDR2 is YFSETQ. On this clone: The antigen it binds to is not known. No much larger clonotype is one base removed from it; base qualities were not supplied.

Naive CD4 T cells, defined as CD45RO-negative and CD62L-positive, were isolated from PBMCs by fluorescence-activated cell sorting. Each donor gave approximately 50 ml of fresh peripheral blood, from which PBMCs were isolated by Ficoll density centrifugation. Cell sorting was carried out on a FACSAria III instrument, and a purity above 95% was achieved for all samples. The QIAGEN blood and tissue kit was used to extract genomic DNA from the sorted cells, and that DNA was then quantified on a NanoDrop 1000. TCR alpha and beta chains were deep sequenced and quantified on the immunoSEQ platform using multiplex PCR of genomic DNA. The study's own analysis went as follows. IMGT gene and region definitions were used for annotation of the TCR sequences. Out-of-frame rearrangements were used as a proxy for the preselection repertoire and compared with in-frame clonotypes. The iCHAO1 estimator supplied with the immunoSEQ platform was used to estimate repertoire size. A Gini index, which is based on the Lorenz curve, was applied to in-frame amino acid clonotypes to measure clonal inequality. The intersect function of the R package tcR was used to count shared clonotypes, and the Jaccard index was used to score similarity. Frequencies of V, J and V-J usage were subjected to principal component analysis with the R prcomp function, without normalization. The table comes from immuneACCESS by way of TCRdb, which keeps in-frame sequences with V and J called. Part of the clones is missing from these tables; in studies checked, under half for an unresolved V gene and the rest for unknown reasons. That table gives V, J and clone size, and the DNA gave D and trimming. The sample table contains tens of thousands of clones; only one count was recorded for around 94% of them. In total, the top ten clones hold over 15% of the sample.

Material: naive CD4+ T cells from blood. Interpreted using the paper, the cell subset or site label stands for: CD45RO-negative CD62L-positive naive CD4 T cells. The sequence joins TRBV5-1 to TRBJ2-3; the D gene is possibly TRBD2, with 7 bases matching. The clonotype comes from a person aged 55 to 75 in good health. CDR3 loop: CASSKQGGGGSTDTQYF. The bases read TGCGCCAGCAGCAAACAGGGCGGGGGAGGGTCGACAGATACGCAGTATTTT.